A selection of T cell receptor beta chains follows, all from one sample in a study of blood T cells in healthy people across ages. TCRdb used MiXCR to reprocess the 5' RACE reads, holding one entry per CDR3 protein. The data show about 640,000 distinct CDR3 sequences, around 54% seen once. Sequencing input: blood. These receptors originate from a man aged 55 to 70 in good health. CDR3s include the opening cysteine and the closing phenylalanine or tryptophan. D genes are given only for firm matches. Clone sizes are given selectively: once, few, many, or a class where the clone is expanded.

V	J	size	D	CDR3	DNA
TRBV6-1	TRBJ2-7	many	NA	CASSGRYEQYF	TGTGCCAGCAGTGGTCGGTACGAGCAGTACTTC
TRBV20-1	TRBJ1-6	NA	NA	CSAIRGSYNSPLHF	TGCAGTGCTATTCGGGGCTCCTATAATTCACCCCTCCACTTT
TRBV29-1	TRBJ2-1	NA	NA	CSVFTGGSGNEQFF	TGCAGCGTTTTCACCGGGGGCTCGGGAAATGAGCAGTTCTTC
TRBV12-3/TRBV12-4	TRBJ2-5	NA	NA	CASSLSVLQETQYF	TGTGCCAGCAGTTTATCGGTTCTGCAAGAGACCCAGTACTTC
TRBV7-9	TRBJ2-4	few	NA	CASIRRGDGTTIGKNIQYF	TGTGCCAGCATTCGCAGGGGGGACGGGACGACGATAGGCAAAAACATTCAGTACTTC
TRBV2	TRBJ2-1	NA	TRBD1	CASRGTGRDEQFF	TGTGCCAGCAGAGGGACAGGGCGAGATGAGCAGTTCTTC
TRBV28	TRBJ2-7	NA	TRBD1	CASSPGDRGEQYF	TGTGCCAGCAGTCCCGGGGACAGGGGCGAGCAGTACTTC
TRBV12-3/TRBV12-4	TRBJ2-7	NA	NA	CASSLQPTGEAQYF	TGTGCCAGCAGTTTACAACCCACAGGGGAGGCCCAGTACTTC
TRBV29-1	TRBJ1-1	once	NA	CSVGRDTEAFF	TGCAGCGTTGGGAGGGACACTGAAGCTTTCTTT
TRBV20-1	TRBJ1-6	NA	NA	CSARDGTDSYNSPLHF	TGCAGTGCTAGAGATGGAACAGACTCCTATAATTCACCCCTCCACTTT
TRBV15	TRBJ2-3	NA	NA	CATSRERGRDTQYF	TGTGCCACCAGCAGAGAGCGGGGTCGGGATACGCAGTATTTT
TRBV12-3/TRBV12-4	TRBJ2-7	NA	TRBD1	CASSITGGEYEQYF	TGTGCCAGCAGTATAACAGGGGGCGAGTACGAGCAGTACTTC
TRBV10-3	TRBJ1-2	NA	NA	CAVSEGYGYTF	TGTGCCGTCAGTGAAGGCTATGGCTACACCTTC
TRBV15	TRBJ1-2	NA	TRBD1	CATSRWTGTTYGYTF	TGTGCCACCAGCAGATGGACAGGAACTACTTATGGCTACACCTTC
TRBV10-3	TRBJ1-2	NA	NA	CAIRNGQGNYGYTF	TGTGCCATCAGGAACGGGCAGGGGAACTATGGCTACACCTTC
TRBV14	TRBJ2-3	NA	NA	CASSQDRGNTQYF	TGTGCCAGCAGCCAAGATAGGGGAAATACGCAGTATTTT
TRBV11-2	TRBJ1-1	NA	NA	CASSLAAWEAFF	TGTGCCAGCAGCTTAGCTGCGTGGGAAGCTTTCTTT
TRBV4-2	TRBJ1-4	few	NA	CASSQDRRVESEKLFF	TGTGCCAGCAGCCAAGATCGGAGGGTAGAGTCTGAAAAACTGTTTTTT
TRBV6-1	TRBJ1-2	NA	NA	CASRSGLNYGYTF	TGTGCCAGCAGGAGCGGGCTAAACTATGGCTACACCTTC
TRBV20-1	TRBJ1-2	NA	NA	CSALTTFTLYGYTF	TGCAGTGCCCTCACTACGTTCACACTCTATGGCTACACCTTC
TRBV7-2	TRBJ2-3	NA	TRBD1	CASSPRDRRTDTQYF	TGTGCCAGCAGCCCAAGGGACAGGCGCACAGATACGCAGTATTTT
TRBV5-1	TRBJ2-5	NA	TRBD2	CASSLAAGGQETQYF	TGCGCCAGCAGCTTGGCAGCGGGGGGGCAAGAGACCCAGTACTTC
TRBV13	TRBJ1-1	NA	TRBD1	CASSPGTGRLSTEAFF	TGTGCCAGCAGCCCAGGGACAGGGAGGCTCTCGACTGAAGCTTTCTTT
TRBV10-1	TRBJ2-7	NA	TRBD1	CSSSESGTGNEQYF	TGCTCCAGCAGTGAGTCCGGGACAGGCAACGAGCAGTACTTC
TRBV18	TRBJ2-5	NA	NA	CASSQRRGEETQYF	TGTGCCAGCTCTCAGAGACGGGGAGAAGAGACCCAGTACTTC
TRBV29-1	TRBJ1-1	few	NA	CSACGGGNTEAFF	TGCAGCGCCTGCGGGGGGGGGAACACTGAAGCTTTCTTT
TRBV15	TRBJ2-5	NA	NA	CATSRDLGAETQYF	TGTGCCACCAGCAGAGATCTGGGGGCCGAGACCCAGTACTTC
TRBV25-1	TRBJ2-1	NA	NA	CASTWGRAGNEQFF	TGTGCCAGCACCTGGGGCAGGGCTGGGAATGAGCAGTTCTTC
TRBV2	TRBJ2-1	NA	TRBD2	CASNRLAGGPNEQFF	TGTGCCAGCAACCGACTAGCGGGGGGGCCGAATGAGCAGTTCTTC
TRBV12-3/TRBV12-4	TRBJ2-2	NA	NA	CASITTYYGGELFF	TGTGCCAGCATTACGACTTACTACGGCGGGGAGCTGTTTTTT
TRBV9	TRBJ2-4	NA	TRBD2	CASSVGEGKAKNIQYF	TGTGCCAGCAGCGTAGGGGAGGGAAAAGCCAAAAACATTCAGTACTTC
TRBV10-3	TRBJ1-4	few	NA	CAISDRNEKLFF	TGTGCCATCAGTGACAGGAATGAAAAACTGTTTTTT
TRBV28	TRBJ2-3	NA	NA	CAASRGIEQYF	TGTGCCGCATCAAGGGGCATCGAGCAGTATTTT
TRBV20-1	TRBJ2-7	NA	NA	CSARDTTNHYEQYF	TGCAGTGCTAGAGATACGACCAATCACTACGAGCAGTACTTC
TRBV6-1	TRBJ1-2	few	TRBD1	CASSEFRTGDYGYTF	TGTGCCAGCAGTGAATTTCGGACAGGGGACTATGGCTACACCTTC
TRBV6-1	TRBJ1-1	NA	NA	CASKKEGWTEAFF	TGTGCCAGCAAGAAGGAGGGCTGGACTGAAGCTTTCTTT
TRBV7-2	TRBJ2-5	few	NA	CASSPTNRETQYF	TGTGCCAGCAGCCCCACAAACCGGGAGACCCAGTACTTC
TRBV6-6	TRBJ2-4	NA	TRBD1	CASSYSGQGAKNIQYF	TGTGCCAGCAGTTACTCGGGACAGGGGGCCAAAAACATTCAGTACTTC
TRBV5-1	TRBJ2-6	NA	NA	CASRVLWDGANVLTF	TGCGCCAGCAGGGTTCTTTGGGACGGGGCCAACGTCCTGACTTTC
TRBV2	TRBJ2-5	NA	TRBD1	CASSAGDRGRRYF	TGTGCCAGCAGTGCCGGGGACAGGGGGCGGCGGTACTTC
TRBV5-1	TRBJ2-3	NA	NA	CASSLVDNTQYF	TGCGCCAGCAGCTTGGTGGATAATACGCAGTATTTT
TRBV5-5	TRBJ2-5	few	TRBD2	CASSFGNGGNLGETQYF	TGTGCCAGCAGCTTTGGAAACGGGGGGAACCTCGGGGAGACCCAGTACTTC
TRBV21-1	TRBJ2-7	NA	NA	CASSKVIASGGYEQYF	TGTGCCAGCAGCAAAGTTATAGCTAGCGGGGGCTACGAGCAGTACTTC
TRBV12-3/TRBV12-4	TRBJ1-2	once	NA	CASSGDSFYGYTF	TGTGCCAGCAGTGGAGACAGTTTCTATGGCTACACCTTC
TRBV2	TRBJ2-1	few	NA	CASLQGSGSYNEQFF	TGTGCCAGCCTCCAGGGGAGCGGCTCCTACAATGAGCAGTTCTTC
TRBV20-1	TRBJ2-2	NA	TRBD1	CSASRTGGNTGELFF	TGCAGTGCTTCCCGGACAGGGGGGAACACCGGGGAGCTGTTTTTT
TRBV28	TRBJ1-6	NA	NA	CASSLVRPRYSPLHF	TGTGCCAGCAGTTTAGTCCGTCCGAGATATTCACCCCTCCACTTT
TRBV3-1	TRBJ2-7	few	NA	CASSQDGGTYEQYF	TGTGCCAGCAGCCAAGACGGGGGTACCTACGAGCAGTACTTC
TRBV2	TRBJ2-6	NA	NA	CASSGPGANVLTF	TGTGCCAGCAGCGGGCCTGGGGCCAACGTCCTGACTTTC
TRBV2	TRBJ1-1	NA	TRBD1	CASSEARTGEALTEAFF	TGTGCCAGCAGTGAAGCGCGGACAGGGGAGGCGCTCACTGAAGCTTTCTTT
TRBV20-1	TRBJ2-1	once	NA	CSARDGTRDILYNEQFF	TGCAGTGCTAGAGATGGGACGCGGGACATACTATACAATGAGCAGTTCTTC
TRBV28	TRBJ2-5	NA	TRBD2	CASSLAGLAGVEETQYF	TGTGCCAGCAGTTTGGCTGGACTAGCGGGGGTAGAAGAGACCCAGTACTTC
TRBV7-2	TRBJ2-1	many	TRBD2	CASSFPSGGVPRNEQFF	TGTGCCAGCAGCTTTCCTAGCGGGGGGGTACCCAGGAATGAGCAGTTCTTC
TRBV19	TRBJ1-4	NA	NA	CASTKGAEWTNEKLFF	TGTGCCAGTACCAAAGGGGCAGAGTGGACTAATGAAAAACTGTTTTTT
TRBV12-3/TRBV12-4	TRBJ2-5	few	NA	CASSGAGRETQYF	TGTGCCAGCAGTGGTGCAGGGAGAGAGACCCAGTACTTC
TRBV29-1	TRBJ1-2	few	TRBD1	CSVTGGIGYGYTF	TGCAGCGTTACAGGGGGTATTGGCTATGGCTACACCTTC
TRBV28	TRBJ1-6	NA	NA	CANSAPLRPLHF	TGTGCCAACAGTGCCCCCCTCAGACCCCTCCACTTT
TRBV10-3	TRBJ2-5	NA	NA	CAISAGETQYF	TGTGCCATCAGTGCGGGGGAGACCCAGTACTTC
TRBV27	TRBJ2-7	few	NA	CASSLRGGGTTYEQYF	TGTGCCAGCAGTCTCCGGGGCGGGGGCACTACCTACGAGCAGTACTTC